These 22 T cell receptor beta chains were sequenced from one sample in a study of CD8 T cells in Susac syndrome. RNA in amounts of roughly 0.5 to 1 ug was reverse transcribed with random hexamers. TCRdb re-derived calls from the immunoSEQ multiplex PCR reads in MiXCR, one entry per CDR3 protein. The data hold approximately 180,000 distinct CDR3 sequences, with 91% observed a single time. The specimen was CD4+ T cells from PBMCs. All receptors derive from a human donor with Susac syndrome.

The rearrangement joins TRBV24-1 to TRBJ2-7, with a weak D call TRBD2 (6 bases). Germline CDR1 and CDR2: KGHDR and SFDVKD. CDR3 length: 13 residues. V lost 5 bases to trimming and J lost 3 bases, with 10 bases between them. The CDR3 DNA reads as TGTGCCACCAGTGGCGGGACGCGCTACGAGCAGTACTTC. Translation: CATSGGTRYEQYF.

The chain couples TRBV30 to TRBJ1-4, with 7 bases aligning to TRBD1. V trimming: 7 bases; J trimming: 4 bases; junction bases outside the gene matches: 3. The CDR3 is 12 residues long. CDR1 and CDR2 from the germline V gene are GTSNPN and SVGIG (reference sequence). This CDR3 reads CASGQHNEKLFF. CDR3 coding DNA: TGTGCCTCGGGACAGCATAATGAAAAACTGTTTTTT.

The chain couples TRBV30 to TRBJ1-6; D gene ambiguous. Trimming shortened V by 0 bases and J by 7 bases, and 10 bases separated the two germline ends. The CDR3 is made up of 14 amino acids. Germline-derived CDR1 and CDR2 are GTSNPN and SVGIG (reference sequence). CDR3 sequence reads: CAWSVLSRNSPLHF. CDR3 nucleotide sequence: TGTGCCTGGAGTGTACTGTCGAGAAATTCACCCCTCCACTTT.

The V and J genes are TRBV5-1 and TRBJ1-4; TRBD1 is a possible D gene (5 bases). The V gene's germline CDR1 is SGHRS and CDR2 YFSETQ. The CDR3 totals 16 residues. V was cut by 3 bases and J by 0 bases, with 12 bases left in between. CDR3 bases: TGCGCCAGCAGCTCGGGGCCGACGGCAACTAATGAAAAACTGTTTTTT. This translates into CASSSGPTATNEKLFF.

The V gene is TRBV9, the J gene TRBJ2-7; possibly TRBD1 for D (6 bases). CDR1 is SGDLS and CDR2 is YYNGEE in the germline V gene. This CDR3 spans 15 amino acids. Trimming pared 4 bases from V and 2 bases from J, leaving 16 bases between. CDR3 residues: CASSPQDSATYEQYF. The CDR3 DNA reads TGTGCCAGCAGCCCCCAGGACAGTGCCACCTACGAGCAGTACTTC. Together with reference TRBV9 and TRBJ2-7, the CDR3 gives the full variable domain: DSGVTQTPKHLITATGQRVTLRCSPRSGDLSVYWYQQSLDQGLQFLIQYYNGEERAKGNILERFSAQQFPDLHSELNLSSLELGDSALYFCASSPQDSATYEQYFGPGTRLTVT.

The chain couples TRBV15 to TRBJ1-2, with D tentatively TRBD1 (5 bases). CDR1 and CDR2 (germline): LNHNV, YYDKDF (reference sequence). This CDR3 has 13 amino acids. With 0 bases removed from V and 8 bases from J, the gap between germline ends came to 10 bases. The CDR3, as DNA: TGTGCCACCAGCAGAGATGAGGGGAACGGCTACACCTTC. It codes for CATSRDEGNGYTF.

The chain is built from TRBV7-6 and TRBJ1-1; the D is unclear. Germline V lookup: CDR1 SGHVS, CDR2 FNYEAQ. The CDR3 covers 15 residues. V lost 3 bases and J lost 4, with 15 bases in between. In DNA form, the CDR3 reads TGTGCCAGCAGCTTCCCTAATGAGATGGGCACTGAAGCTTTCTTT. It encodes CASSFPNEMGTEAFF.

The J gene is TRBJ1-5, the V gene TRBV20-1; D is uncertain. The CDR3 is 12 residues long. The V gene's germline CDR1 is DFQATT and CDR2 SNEGSKA (reference sequence). CDR3 DNA sequence: TGCAGCAGTAAACAAGGCAATCAGCCCCAGCATTTT. This sequence encodes CSSKQGNQPQHF.

The V gene is TRBV10-3, the J gene TRBJ2-5; 10 bases are a match to TRBD2. CDR3 length: 16 residues. J lost 2 bases, V lost 3 bases, and 6 bases had no gene match. Germline CDR1 reads ENHRY; CDR2 reads SYGVKD. CDR3: CAISETLAGVQETQYF. CDR3 coding DNA: TGTGCCATCAGTGAAACCCTAGCGGGAGTTCAAGAGACCCAGTACTTC.

The chain is built from TRBV20-1 and TRBJ1-2, with D possibly TRBD1 on 5 matching bases. Germline V gene sequence: CDR1 DFQATT, CDR2 SNEGSKA (reference sequence). The CDR3 is made up of 12 amino acids. The germline V and J ends were trimmed by 3 bases and 3 bases, with 8 bases remaining between them. CDR3 amino acids: CSASMGDYGYTF. In DNA form, the CDR3 reads TGCAGTGCTAGTATGGGGGACTATGGCTACACCTTC.

The J gene is TRBJ1-5, the V gene TRBV7-2, with D unresolved. The CDR3 is 13 residues long. The ends were cut back, 1 base at V and 6 bases at J, with 7 bases in the middle. Per germline, CDR1 SGHTA and CDR2 FQGNSA. In DNA form, the CDR3 reads TGTGCCAGCAGCTTAGAAGGGTTTCAGCCCCAGCATTTT. Its translation is CASSLEGFQPQHF. Full variable domain (outside the CDR3, taken from reference TRBV7-2 and TRBJ1-5): GAGVSQSPSNKVTEKGKDVELRCDPISGHTALYWYRQSLGQGLEFLIYFQGNSAPDKSGLPSDRFSAERTGGSVSTLTIQRTQQEDSAVYLCASSLEGFQPQHFGDGTRLSIL.

This rearrangement joins TRBV7-8 to TRBJ2-7; possible D gene TRBD1, 7 bases. The V and J ends lost 1 base and 1 base respectively, with 11 bases between them. This CDR3 contains 15 residues. CDR1 and CDR2 from the germline V gene are SGHVS and FQNEAQ. The chain's CDR3 is CASSLGAGGSYEQYF. The CDR3 coding sequence is TGTGCCAGCAGCTTAGGGGCAGGGGGGTCCTACGAGCAGTACTTC.

This clonotype has just a few counts. The chain employs TRBV6-5 and TRBJ1-1; 10 positions match TRBD1. The CDR3 is 14 amino acids. CDR1 is MNHEY and CDR2 is SVGAGI in the germline V gene. V lost 4 bases and J lost 1; bases outside the gene matches: 0. For the CDR3, the DNA is TGTGCCAGCAGTTGGGACAGGGGGAACACTGAAGCTTTCTTT. This gives the protein CASSWDRGNTEAFF.

The chain combines TRBV5-1 with TRBJ2-7; 9 positions match TRBD1. J lost 1 base, V lost 3 bases, and 8 bases had no gene match. This CDR3 is 16 amino acids long. From germline, CDR1 is SGHRS and CDR2 YFSETQ. The CDR3 sequence: CASSWTGTGISYEQYF. The CDR3 DNA is TGCGCCAGCAGCTGGACCGGGACAGGGATTTCCTACGAGCAGTACTTC.

The chain uses TRBV28 and TRBJ2-7; 7 bases agree with TRBD1. CDR3 length: 15 amino acids. Germline CDR1 reads MDHEN; CDR2 reads SYDVKM. The J segment lost 2 bases and the V segment lost 4 bases, leaving 8 bases of the junction unmatched. The chain's CDR3 is CASSSLDRVTYEQYF. As DNA, the CDR3 is TGTGCCAGCAGTTCCCTCGACAGGGTCACCTACGAGCAGTACTTC.

The chain carries TRBV9 and TRBJ2-3, with TRBD2 identical over 11 bases. Germline V gene sequence: CDR1 SGDLS, CDR2 YYNGEE. V dropped 4 bases and J dropped 2; count of bases not matched to a gene: 15. The CDR3 is 19 amino acids. For the CDR3, the DNA is TGTGCCAGCAGCCCTTCGTGGGTAGCGGGGGGGATGGTCACAGATACGCAGTATTTT. Protein sequence: CASSPSWVAGGMVTDTQYF.

The chain recombines TRBV28 with TRBJ2-6; D perhaps matches TRBD1 (6 bases). CDR3 length: 15 residues. V was cut by 6 bases and J by 3 bases, with 12 bases left in between. Germline V gives CDR1 MDHEN, CDR2 SYDVKM. DNA for the CDR3: TGTGCCAGCAGCATGACAGGTTATGGGGCCAACGTCCTGACTTTC. Encoded protein: CASSMTGYGANVLTF.

V is TRBV6-2 or TRBV6-3 and J is TRBJ2-7; D is perhaps TRBD1 (5 bases). This CDR3 is built from 14 residues. V was cut by 5 bases and J by 5 bases, with 16 bases left in between. Germline loops: CDR1 MNHEY, CDR2 SVGEGT. The DNA of the CDR3 is TGTGCCAGCAGTCTCAGGGTTCTAGTACACGAGCAGTACTTC. Residues: CASSLRVLVHEQYF.

The gene calls are TRBV6-1 and TRBJ1-5; D is ambiguous. CDR3 size: 16 residues. Trimming took off 5 bases at V and 4 bases at J, with 18 bases between the two ends. Per germline, CDR1 MNHNS and CDR2 SASEGT. CDR3 residues: CASSPSRWGWNQPQHF. DNA for the CDR3: TGTGCCAGCAGTCCATCACGGTGGGGTTGGAATCAGCCCCAGCATTTT.

This clonotype was recorded only once. The rearrangement uses TRBV7-2 and TRBJ2-5; D perhaps matches TRBD2 (5 bases). Looked up from germline, CDR1 is SGHTA and CDR2 is FQGNSA. The CDR3 is 17 amino acids. The V end was cut by 1 base, the J end by 1 base, with 16 bases between. CDR3 coding DNA: TGTGCCAGCAGCTTAGTTAATACTAGATTCACCCAAGAGACCCAGTACTTC. Translated: CASSLVNTRFTQETQYF. Combining the CDR3 with reference TRBV7-2 and TRBJ2-5 gives the whole variable domain GAGVSQSPSNKVTEKGKDVELRCDPISGHTALYWYRQSLGQGLEFLIYFQGNSAPDKSGLPSDRFSAERTGGSVSTLTIQRTQQEDSAVYLCASSLVNTRFTQETQYFGPGTRLLVL.

The chain carries TRBV5-1 and TRBJ1-1, with unresolved D. This CDR3 is built from 14 residues. CDR1 and CDR2 from the germline V gene are SGHRS and YFSETQ. The V and J ends lost 2 bases and 1 base respectively, with 9 bases between them. The chain's CDR3 is CASSFEERNTEAFF. The DNA of the CDR3 is TGCGCCAGCAGCTTCGAGGAAAGGAACACTGAAGCTTTCTTT.

V is TRBV7-2 and J is TRBJ2-7; no firm D call. The germline V and J ends were trimmed by 2 bases and 2 bases, with 16 bases remaining between them. This CDR3 region has 16 residues. Germline CDR1 SGHTA, CDR2 FQGNSA. In nucleotides, the CDR3 is TGTGCCAGCAGCTTATTGTCCACCGTTGCCGCCTACGAGCAGTACTTC. This sequence encodes CASSLLSTVAAYEQYF.